The sample holds many counts of the clone carrying this T cell receptor beta chain. TCRdb re-derived calls from the RACE reads in MiXCR, one entry per CDR3 protein. Of about 50,000 distinct CDR3 sequences in the sample, around 4% were seen once. The time point: healthy volunteer bleed at 2 weeks. Whole blood, unfractionated, served as the material for total RNA extraction. Germline assignment: CDR1 DFQATT and CDR2 SNEGSKA (reference sequence). This CDR3 is 13 amino acids long. V was shortened by 1 base and J by 3 bases, with 10 bases between the two germline ends. This entry is derived from a study of human T cells and chemical hapten exposure.

This rearrangement joins TRBV20-1 to TRBJ2-7; D is perhaps TRBD1 (6 bases). This sequence was found in a female donor in good health. Some clones in this sample may be carry-over from other donors' samples. Material: whole blood. In nucleotides, the CDR3 is TGCAGTGCTAGAGCACACAGGGACTACGAGCAGTACTTC. This translates into CSARAHRDYEQYF.